Each of the 9 T cell receptor beta chains below was sequenced from the same sample in a study of T cells in narcolepsy. Data came from immunoSEQ multiplex PCR; TCRdb stores just in-frame clones and leaves some out. Of about 22,000 clones listed, over 70% are singletons. The sample was memory (CD45RA-) CD4+ T cells from blood. Receptor source: a human donor in good health.

The rearrangement links TRBV29-1 to TRBJ1-2; D is uncertain. Between the trimmed V and J ends, which lost 3 bases and 2 bases, there was a span of 10 bases. CDR3 length: 13 amino acids. Germline V gene sequence: CDR1 SQVTM, CDR2 ANQGSEA. The CDR3: CSVDNRGNYGYTF. The CDR3 DNA sequence: TGCAGCGTTGACAATCGAGGGAACTATGGCTACACCTTC.

The chain uses TRBV6-1 and TRBJ2-3; TRBD1 might be the D (7 bases). The CDR3 loop spans 14 amino acids. Germline CDR1 reads MNHNS; CDR2 reads SASEGT. V gave up 6 bases and J gave up 7 bases, with 17 bases separating them. As DNA, the CDR3 is TGTGCCAGCAGACTTCAGGGGGGTACTCATACGCAGTATTTT. It codes for CASRLQGGTHTQYF.

This clone has just one count. The V gene is TRBV7-2, the J gene TRBJ2-5, with 9 bases identical to TRBD1. Germline V gives CDR1 SGHTA, CDR2 FQGNSA. The CDR3 sequence is 15 residues long. The V gene end was trimmed by 3 bases and the J gene end by 2 bases; junction bases not matched to a gene: 4. The CDR3 sequence: CASSLGQGQQETQYF. CDR3 nucleotides: TGTGCCAGCAGCTTGGGACAGGGACAACAAGAGACCCAGTACTTC.

V usage is TRBV2 and J usage is TRBJ2-1, with a tentative D call TRBD2 (5 bases). The CDR3 has 15 amino acids. Trimming stripped 6 bases from V and 0 bases from J, with 12 bases between. The germline V gene has CDR1 SNHLY and CDR2 FYNNEI. In DNA, the CDR3 is TGTGCCAGCAGGACGAGGGTGATCTCCTACAATGAGCAGTTCTTC. It specifies CASRTRVISYNEQFF.

V gene TRBV6-5 combines with J gene TRBJ1-2; 10 nucleotides align to TRBD1. This CDR3 comprises 13 residues. With 7 bases clipped from V and 6 bases from J, the junction kept 5 bases outside the gene matches. CDR1 is MNHEY, CDR2 SVGAGI, per germline. CDR3 nucleotides: TGTGCCAGCACCCTTGGGACAGGGGATGGCTACACCTTC. Protein: CASTLGTGDGYTF.

The chain carries TRBV11-3 and TRBJ2-1; 9 bases match TRBD2. The V gene's germline CDR1 is SGHNT and CDR2 YENEEA. The trim removed 3 bases at V and 9 bases at J, leaving 3 bases unmatched. The CDR3 sequence is 13 residues long. CDR3 protein: CASSFEAGGEQFF. The CDR3 DNA follows: TGTGCCAGCAGCTTTGAAGCGGGGGGTGAGCAGTTCTTC.

The CDR3 coding sequence is TGTGCCAGCAGCCCCTGGACAGGGGGAGTGTCCAGAGATACGCAGTATTTT. Amino acids: CASSPWTGGVSRDTQYF. The genes are TRBV11-2 and TRBJ2-3; 10 positions match TRBD1. This CDR3 spans 17 amino acids. Germline CDR1 and CDR2: SGHAT and FQNNGV. J lost 5 bases, V lost 5 bases, and 13 bases had no gene match.

This clone was detected only once. The V and J genes are TRBV27 and TRBJ2-1; a possible D gene is TRBD1 (8 bases). The CDR3 is 16 amino acids. V was shortened by 2 bases and J by 7 bases, with 18 bases between the two germline ends. Germline-derived CDR1 and CDR2 are MNHEY and SMNVEV (reference sequence). The CDR3 sequence: CASSLTNTGGGNEQFF. The CDR3 coding sequence is TGTGCCAGCAGTTTAACCAATACAGGGGGGGGAAATGAGCAGTTCTTC.

The chain carries TRBV6-5 and TRBJ1-2, with 9 bases identical to TRBD1. V shed 6 bases and J 8 bases; nucleotides not matched to a gene: 10. Germline CDR1 reads MNHEY; CDR2 reads SVGAGI. The CDR3 is 14 residues long. The CDR3 DNA reads TGTGCCAGCAGAGAAGGACAGGGGAATAGAGGCTACACCTTC. It specifies CASREGQGNRGYTF.